A few counts support the clone carrying this TCR beta chain. Its antigen is undetermined. Deletions cut 8 bases from V and 5 bases from J, with 21 bases between. This CDR3 comprises 15 residues. Germline loops: CDR1 MNHEY, CDR2 SMNVEV (reference sequence). This sample stems from a study of T-cell memory formation after mild COVID-19. Whole-study findings and limits: Later expanders leaned toward CD4+, whereas clones contracting from day 15 to 85 were balanced CD4/CD8. Pre-infection memory already had some responding clones, implying cross-reactive memory joined.

5'RACE with constant-segment primers built TCRalpha and TCRbeta cDNA libraries with UMIs. TCRdb fed the 5' RACE reads into MiXCR, producing one record per CDR3 protein. The sample yields a few hundred thousand distinct CDR3 sequences, around 19% seen once. The sample comprised PBMCs or a T cell subset sorted from them (not recorded which). The gene calls are TRBV27 and TRBJ1-2, with D possibly TRBD1 on 6 matching bases. The clonotype originates from a man younger than 35 who had mild COVID-19 (a few samples of this study predate the infection). Cell type and time point are not known. CDR3 sequence reads: CASAAREDSLYGYTF. Here the CDR3 DNA reads TGTGCCAGCGCCGCTCGAGAGGACAGTCTTTATGGCTACACCTTC.